What follows are 14 T cell receptor beta chains derived from one specimen sequenced in a study of CD8+CD57+ T cells in acquired aplastic anemia. Whoever was chosen for sequencing had shown CD8+CD57+ cell expansion by flow cytometry. Genomic DNA, the template, was used for profiling of the TCR beta VDJ and CDR3. One entry per CDR3 protein, called by TCRdb with MiXCR from the reads. This sample carries 130,000 or so distinct CDR3 sequences, over 30% of them seen once, and the ten largest clones take about 2.4%. Sequencing input: sorted CD4+, CD8+, or CD8+CD57+ T cells (not recorded which) from PBMCs. These receptors originate from a human donor with aplastic anemia.

In the case of this clonotype: Given a much more abundant clone one base away, this may be a read error. The rearrangement uses TRBV6-1 and TRBJ2-3; 8 positions agree with TRBD1. J gave up 5 bases and V 11 bases, and 9 bases lay outside the gene matches. Germline-derived CDR1 and CDR2 are MNHNS and SASEGT. The CDR3 runs to 13 residues. The CDR3 sequence is CAGSGQGRDTQYF. The CDR3 DNA follows: TGTGCCGGCTCCGGACAGGGAAGAGATACGCAGTATTTT.

The V gene is TRBV15, the J gene TRBJ1-5; 8 bases line up with TRBD1. The CDR3 totals 14 residues. CDR1 is LNHNV, CDR2 YYDKDF, per germline (reference sequence). The junction had 5 bases not matched to a gene; V was cut back by 6 bases and J by 4 bases. The CDR3 here is CATSVDRGNQPQHF. The CDR3 coding sequence is TGTGCCACCAGTGTAGACAGGGGAAATCAGCCCCAGCATTTT.

This clonotype was seen repeatedly, ten times or more. The chain has TRBV4-3 and TRBJ2-3; D uncertain. Germline V gene data show CDR1 as LGHNA and CDR2 as YSLEER. Trimming shortened V by 9 bases and J by 5 bases, and 21 bases separated the two germline ends. The CDR3 spans 15 residues. This chain's CDR3 is CASITPIIKGDTQYF. The CDR3 DNA follows: TGCGCCAGTATAACTCCCATCATAAAAGGAGATACGCAGTATTTT.

The gene calls are TRBV19 and TRBJ2-5; possibly TRBD1 for D (6 bases). In germline, CDR1 is LNHDA, CDR2 SQIVND (reference sequence). The CDR3 is 10 amino acids. CDR3 DNA: TGTGTCACTGCGACAGGGACCCAGTACTTC. Translation: CVTATGTQYF.

This chain links TRBV7-6 with TRBJ1-1; D ambiguous. This CDR3 is built from 15 residues. V gave up 1 base and J gave up 1 base, with 10 bases separating them. Germline V lookup: CDR1 SGHVS, CDR2 FNYEAQ. This CDR3 reads CASSLDQSPNTEAFF. In DNA form, the CDR3 reads TGTGCCAGCAGCTTAGATCAGAGCCCGAACACTGAAGCTTTCTTT.

The chain couples TRBV10-1 to TRBJ2-3, with 8 positions matching TRBD2. The CDR3 is 16 residues long. Germline CDR1 is WNHNN and CDR2 is SYGVQD (reference sequence). Unmatched junction bases numbered 5, after V lost 1 base and J lost 2 bases. In DNA form, the CDR3 reads TGCGCCAGCAGTGAGTTCCCTGGACTAGCCACAGATACGCAGTATTTT. Encoded protein: CASSEFPGLATDTQYF.

Worth noting for this clonotype: Mismatch with germline at one junction end may stem from a read error. The chain recombines TRBV10-1 with TRBJ1-1; unclear D gene. The CDR3 covers 13 residues. Germline V gives CDR1 WNHNN, CDR2 SYGVQD (reference sequence). The CDR3 DNA reads TGCGCCAACAGTGAGATCAATGGGACTGAAGCTTTCTTT. As protein: CANSEINGTEAFF.

This clonotype was counted at least ten times. The chain employs TRBV9 and TRBJ1-3; D uncertain. The V gene lost 0 bases and the J gene lost 1 base, with 11 bases spanning the gap. CDR3 size: 16 residues. Per germline, CDR1 SGDLS and CDR2 YYNGEE. The CDR3 region has the DNA TGTGCCAGCAGCGTAGGGGTTGGCGCGTCTGGAAACACCATATATTTT. Translation gives CASSVGVGASGNTIYF.

This clonotype was seen ten or more times. The chain combines TRBV7-7 with TRBJ2-1; D ambiguous. CDR1 and CDR2 from the germline V gene are SSHAT and FNYEAQ (reference sequence). The CDR3 totals 15 residues. V was pared by 1 base and J by 5 bases, with 12 bases between. CDR3 sequence: CASSLDPNPDNEQFF. In DNA form, the CDR3 reads TGTGCCAGCAGCTTAGACCCAAACCCCGACAATGAGCAGTTCTTC.

This clonotype was picked up many times. The chain joins TRBV20-1 to TRBJ2-4; weak D call: TRBD2 (5 bases). This CDR3 is 14 amino acids long. The V and J ends lost 6 bases and 1 base respectively, with 13 bases between them. Germline assignment: CDR1 DFQATT and CDR2 SNEGSKA (reference sequence). Here the CDR3 DNA reads TGCAGTGCAAGGAGACGGACTGCCAAAAACATTCAGTACTTC. Its translation: CSARRRTAKNIQYF.

Many counts were recorded for this clonotype. The J gene is TRBJ1-4, the V gene TRBV20-1; 11 bases fit TRBD1. Germline trimming cut 5 bases from V and 7 bases from J; bases unmatched to any gene: 6. The germline V gene has CDR1 DFQATT and CDR2 SNEGSKA (reference sequence). The length of the CDR3 is 14 residues. The CDR3 loop is CSAGQGASSEKLFF. In DNA, the CDR3 is TGCAGTGCTGGACAGGGGGCAAGTAGTGAAAAACTGTTTTTT.

The J gene is TRBJ2-3, the V gene TRBV2, with D uncertain. The CDR3 sequence is 13 residues long. V shed 2 bases and J shed 2 bases, with 5 bases lying between them. Germline CDR1 SNHLY, CDR2 FYNNEI. The CDR3: CASSEWPTDTQYF. The DNA of the CDR3 is TGTGCCAGCAGTGAATGGCCCACAGATACGCAGTATTTT.

This clonotype occurred a few times. The rearrangement uses TRBV5-6 and TRBJ2-7; 13 nucleotides align to TRBD2. Germline V lookup: CDR1 SGHDT, CDR2 YYEEEE. The CDR3 runs to 17 residues. After removal of 0 bases from V and 3 bases from J, the junction contained 6 bases not matched to a gene. The DNA for the CDR3 is TGTGCCAGCAGCTTGGGAGGAACTAGCGGGGGGGACTACGAGCAGTACTTC. Translation gives CASSLGGTSGGDYEQYF.

The rearrangement links TRBV5-1 to TRBJ2-3; no clear D. The germline V and J ends were trimmed by 3 bases and 6 bases, with 14 bases remaining between them. CDR1 is SGHRS and CDR2 is YFSETQ in the germline V gene. The CDR3 consists of 14 residues. CDR3 nucleotide sequence: TGCGCCAGCAGCTACGGACCAGCAGAGGATACGCAGTATTTT. Encoded protein: CASSYGPAEDTQYF. Full variable domain (missing parts from reference TRBV5-1 and TRBJ2-3): KAGVTQTPRYLIKTRGQQVTLSCSPISGHRSVSWYQQTPGQGLQFLFEYFSETQRNKGNFPGRFSGRQFSNSRSEMNVSTLELGDSALYLCASSYGPAEDTQYFGPGTRLTVL.